The source of this T cell receptor (beta chain) is a study of CD8 T cells in Susac syndrome. When the RNA was reverse transcribed, random hexamers were used with an input of roughly 0.45 to 1 ug. Coverage of TCR beta CDR3 amplification by immunoSEQ multiplex PCR extended to 54 Vbeta and 13 Jbeta. Each CDR3 protein is one row after TCRdb ran MiXCR on the immunoSEQ multiplex PCR reads. The sample has about 200,000 distinct CDR3 sequences; 90% to 95% are singletons. The CDR3 extends over 13 amino acids. The germline CDR1 and CDR2 sequences are MDHEN and SYDVKM. V was trimmed by 5 bases and J by 4 bases, leaving 11 bases between them. The authors sequenced TCR beta from blood CD8+ and CD4+ T cells. Controls were healthy donors chosen to match patients in age and sex.

Material for sequencing was CD4+ T cells from PBMCs. The sequence derives from a human donor in good health. This chain links TRBV28 with TRBJ2-5; D gene uncertain. The CDR3 coding sequence is TGTGCCAGCAGTCTTAGAAGAGGAGAGACCCAGTACTTC. Protein: CASSLRRGETQYF.